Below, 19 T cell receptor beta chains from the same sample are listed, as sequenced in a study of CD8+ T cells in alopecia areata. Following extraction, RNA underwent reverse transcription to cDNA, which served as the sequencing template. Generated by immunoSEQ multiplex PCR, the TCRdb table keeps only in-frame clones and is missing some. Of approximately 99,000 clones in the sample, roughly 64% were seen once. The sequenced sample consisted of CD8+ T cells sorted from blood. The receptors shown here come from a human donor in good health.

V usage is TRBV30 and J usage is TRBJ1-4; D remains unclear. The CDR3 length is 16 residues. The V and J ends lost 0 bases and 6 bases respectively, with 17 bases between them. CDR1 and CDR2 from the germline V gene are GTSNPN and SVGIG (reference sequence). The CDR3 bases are TGTGCCTGGAGTGTAGGTTCGGGCGCTCATCATGAAAAACTGTTTTTT. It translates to CAWSVGSGAHHEKLFF.

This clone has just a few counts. Written as DNA, the CDR3 is TGCAGCGTTATGGCTTGGAACACTGAAGCTTTCTTT. Residues: CSVMAWNTEAFF. The chain links TRBV29-1 to TRBJ1-1, with D unclear. Germline assignment: CDR1 SQVTM and CDR2 ANQGSEA. The V end lost 5 bases, the J end lost 1 base, and 8 bases lay between the germline ends. The CDR3 length is 12 residues.

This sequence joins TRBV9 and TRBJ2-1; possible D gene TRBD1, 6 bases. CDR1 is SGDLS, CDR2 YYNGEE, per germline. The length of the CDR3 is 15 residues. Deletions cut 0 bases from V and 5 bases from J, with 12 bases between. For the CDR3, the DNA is TGTGCCAGCAGCGTAGGGGCAGGGGCTAACAATGAGCAGTTCTTC. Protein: CASSVGAGANNEQFF.

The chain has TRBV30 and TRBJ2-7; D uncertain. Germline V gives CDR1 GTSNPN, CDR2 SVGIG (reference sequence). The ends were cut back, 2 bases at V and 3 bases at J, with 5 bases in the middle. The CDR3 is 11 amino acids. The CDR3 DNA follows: TGTGCCTGGAGTAACTACTACGAGCAGTACTTC. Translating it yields CAWSNYYEQYF.

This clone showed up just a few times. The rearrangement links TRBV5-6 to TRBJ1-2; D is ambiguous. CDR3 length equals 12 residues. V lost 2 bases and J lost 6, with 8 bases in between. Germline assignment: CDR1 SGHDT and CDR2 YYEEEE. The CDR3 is CASSLRGNGYTF. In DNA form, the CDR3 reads TGTGCCAGCAGCTTACGCGGGAATGGCTACACCTTC.

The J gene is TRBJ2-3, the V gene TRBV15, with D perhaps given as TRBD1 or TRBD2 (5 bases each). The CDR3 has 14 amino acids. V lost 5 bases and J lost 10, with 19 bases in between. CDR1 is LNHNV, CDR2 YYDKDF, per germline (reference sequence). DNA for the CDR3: TGTGCCACCAGCGAACGGGGCGCGGTCCATGCGCAGTATTTT. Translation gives CATSERGAVHAQYF. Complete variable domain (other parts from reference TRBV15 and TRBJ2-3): DAMVIQNPRYQVTQFGKPVTLSCSQTLNHNVMYWYQQKSSQAPKLLFHYYDKDFNNEADTPDNFQSRRPNTSFCFLDIRSPGLGDTAMYLCATSERGAVHAQYFGPGTRLTVL.

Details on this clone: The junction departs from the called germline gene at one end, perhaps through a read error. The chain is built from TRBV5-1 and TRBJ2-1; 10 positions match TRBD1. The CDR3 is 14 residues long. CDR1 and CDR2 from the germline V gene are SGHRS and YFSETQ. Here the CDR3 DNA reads TGCGCCAGCAGCTACGTAGGGACAGGGGACCCGCAACTCTTC. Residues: CASSYVGTGDPQLF.

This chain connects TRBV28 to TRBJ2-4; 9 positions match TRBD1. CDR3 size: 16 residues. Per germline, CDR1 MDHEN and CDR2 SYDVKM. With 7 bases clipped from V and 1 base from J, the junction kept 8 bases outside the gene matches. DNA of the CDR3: TGTGCCAGCAACCCCGGGACAGGGTTGGCCAAAAACATTCAGTACTTC. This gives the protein CASNPGTGLAKNIQYF.

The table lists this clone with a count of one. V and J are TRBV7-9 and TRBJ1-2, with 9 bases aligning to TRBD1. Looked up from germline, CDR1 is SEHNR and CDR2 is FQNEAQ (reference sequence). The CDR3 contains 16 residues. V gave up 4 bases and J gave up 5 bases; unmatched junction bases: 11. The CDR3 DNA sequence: TGTGCCAGCAGCTCTACTACAGGGGGCGCGAGTTATGGCTACACCTTC. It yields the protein CASSSTTGGASYGYTF. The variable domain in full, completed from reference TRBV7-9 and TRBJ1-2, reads DTGVSQNPRHKITKRGQNVTFRCDPISEHNRLYWYRQTLGQGPEFLTYFQNEAQLEKSRLLSDRFSAERPKGSFSTLEIQRTEQGDSAMYLCASSSTTGGASYGYTFGSGTRLTVV.

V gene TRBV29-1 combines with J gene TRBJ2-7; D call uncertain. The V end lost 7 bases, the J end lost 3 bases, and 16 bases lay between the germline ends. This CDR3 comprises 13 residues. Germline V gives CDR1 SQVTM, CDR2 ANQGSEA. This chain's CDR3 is CSGFFEDHYEQYF. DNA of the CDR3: TGCAGCGGATTCTTTGAGGACCACTACGAGCAGTACTTC.

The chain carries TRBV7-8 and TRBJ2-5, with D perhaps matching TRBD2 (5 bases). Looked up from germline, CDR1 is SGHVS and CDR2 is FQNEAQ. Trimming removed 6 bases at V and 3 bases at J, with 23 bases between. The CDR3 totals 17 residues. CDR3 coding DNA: TGTGCCAGCAGATTATTTCCCCCGGGATCCGGGGAAGAGACCCAGTACTTC. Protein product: CASRLFPPGSGEETQYF.

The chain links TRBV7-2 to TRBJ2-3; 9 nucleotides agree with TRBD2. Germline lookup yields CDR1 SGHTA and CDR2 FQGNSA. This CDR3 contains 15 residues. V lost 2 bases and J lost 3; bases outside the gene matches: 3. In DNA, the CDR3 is TGTGCCAGCAGCTTACGCGGGGGGGCTACAGATACGCAGTATTTT. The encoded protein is CASSLRGGATDTQYF.

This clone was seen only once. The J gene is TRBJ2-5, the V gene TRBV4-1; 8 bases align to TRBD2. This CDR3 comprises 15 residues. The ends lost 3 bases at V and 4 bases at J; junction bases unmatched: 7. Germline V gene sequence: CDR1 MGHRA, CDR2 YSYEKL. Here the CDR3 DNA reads TGCGCCAGCAGCCAGCCGACTAGCGTTTTAGAGACCCAGTACTTC. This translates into CASSQPTSVLETQYF.

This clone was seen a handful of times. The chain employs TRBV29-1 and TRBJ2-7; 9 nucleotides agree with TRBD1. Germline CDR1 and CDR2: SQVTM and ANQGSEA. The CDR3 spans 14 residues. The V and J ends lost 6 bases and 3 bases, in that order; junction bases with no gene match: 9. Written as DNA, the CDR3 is TGCAGCGTCAAAACAGGGGGCGCAGTCTACGAGCAGTACTTC. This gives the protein CSVKTGGAVYEQYF.

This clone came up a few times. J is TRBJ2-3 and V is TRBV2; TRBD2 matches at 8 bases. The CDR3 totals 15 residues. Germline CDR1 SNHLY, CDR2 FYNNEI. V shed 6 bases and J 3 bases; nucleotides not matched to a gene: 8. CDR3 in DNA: TGTGCCAGCAGCCCCCCGGGGGGGGGTACAGATACGCAGTATTTT. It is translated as CASSPPGGGTDTQYF.

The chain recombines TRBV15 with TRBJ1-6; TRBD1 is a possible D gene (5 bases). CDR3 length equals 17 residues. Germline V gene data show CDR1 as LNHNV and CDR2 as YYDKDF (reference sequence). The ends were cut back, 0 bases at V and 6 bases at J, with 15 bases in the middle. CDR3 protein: CATSRDRGTKSNSPLHF. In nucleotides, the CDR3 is TGTGCCACCAGCAGAGATAGGGGTACGAAGTCTAATTCACCCCTCCACTTT.

CDR3 nucleotides: TGCGCCAGCAGCCGAATCAGGAACACCGGGGAGCTGTTTTTT. Protein sequence: CASSRIRNTGELFF. The rearrangement uses TRBV5-1 and TRBJ2-2; unclear D gene. CDR3 length: 14 residues. The V end lost 4 bases, the J end lost 1 base, and 8 bases lay between the germline ends. From germline, CDR1 is SGHRS and CDR2 YFSETQ.

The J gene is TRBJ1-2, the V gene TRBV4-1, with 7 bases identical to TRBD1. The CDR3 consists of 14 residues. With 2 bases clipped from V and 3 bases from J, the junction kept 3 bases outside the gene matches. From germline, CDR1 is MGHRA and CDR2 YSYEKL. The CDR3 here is CASSQHQGDYGYTF. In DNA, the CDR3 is TGCGCCAGCAGCCAACATCAGGGGGACTATGGCTACACCTTC.

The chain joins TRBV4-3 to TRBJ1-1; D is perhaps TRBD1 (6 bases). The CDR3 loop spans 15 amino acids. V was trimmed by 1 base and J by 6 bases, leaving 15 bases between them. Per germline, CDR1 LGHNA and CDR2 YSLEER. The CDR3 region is CASSQGAGGLSEAFF. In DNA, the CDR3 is TGCGCCAGCAGCCAAGGAGCGGGGGGGCTCTCTGAAGCTTTCTTT.